This entry is about one T cell receptor (beta chain). Its target is not known. CDR3 size: 15 residues. Germline V CDR1 and CDR2: SGHRS, YFSETQ. Trimming removed 1 base from V and 4 bases from J, with 11 bases in between. The entry originates in a study of PD-1 blockade in classical Hodgkin lymphoma. Study-wide results and caveats: Nivolumab initiation under 1 year post-ASCT meant exclusion. Prior to therapy, complete responders displayed diversity much like that of newly diagnosed patients. The causes of the repertoire differences, possibly disease activity or prior therapy, remain undefined. Significant TCR diversity gains by C4D1 occurred in CD4+ but not CD8+ cells.

TCRdb's copy holds only in-frame clones and misses some; the assay was immunoSEQ multiplex PCR. The repertoire holds about 100,000 clones, around 88% seen once, with about 6.1% in the top ten. Each of the patients experienced relapse following autologous stem cell transplantation, and their brentuximab vedotin exposure differed. This chain joins TRBV5-1 and TRBJ2-2, with D perhaps given as TRBD1 or TRBD2 (5 bases each). The material was peripheral blood mononuclear cells (PBMCs), obtained before the second cycle of nivolumab. This receptor was identified in a human donor with classical Hodgkin lymphoma. The DNA of the CDR3 is TGCGCCAGCAGCTTGACCGGGACGGGCACCGGGGAGCTGTTTTTT. Translation gives CASSLTGTGTGELFF.